Presented here are 27 T cell receptor beta chains from one specimen sequenced in a study of graft-versus-host responses after intestinal transplantation. The repertoire was sequenced with immunoSEQ multiplex PCR; TCRdb's copy has only in-frame clones and lacks some. The top ten clones hold about 0.18% of a sample with over 120,000 clones, around 90% of them seen once. No cognate antigen is known for these TCRs. This specimen was unstimulated CD4+ T cells sorted from spleen or lymph node cells, taken before intestinal transplant. The receptors here all came from a human donor who received an intestinal transplant.

The gene calls are TRBV7-8 and TRBJ1-1; D is unresolved. Germline V gene lookup returns CDR1 SGHVS and CDR2 FQNEAQ. V lost 5 bases and J 1 base, leaving 14 bases between the germline ends. This CDR3 spans 15 amino acids. In nucleotides, the CDR3 is TGTGCCAGCAGCCTTGAACGACGGTGGAACACTGAAGCTTTCTTT. Translated: CASSLERRWNTEAFF.

The chain uses TRBV5-1 and TRBJ1-1, with D tentatively TRBD1 (6 bases). V was trimmed by 2 bases and J by 6 bases, leaving 14 bases between them. The CDR3 sequence is 14 residues long. Germline V gene lookup returns CDR1 SGHRS and CDR2 YFSETQ. The CDR3 loop reads CASSFQQGPAEAFF. CDR3 sequence (DNA): TGCGCCAGCAGCTTCCAACAGGGACCTGCTGAAGCTTTCTTT.

This CDR3 is CASSPLTGSAFF. CDR3 DNA sequence: TGTGCCAGCAGTCCCCTGACAGGGTCAGCTTTCTTT. The genes are TRBV7-9 and TRBJ1-1; 7 bases match TRBD1. In germline, CDR1 is SEHNR, CDR2 FQNEAQ (reference sequence). This CDR3 contains 12 residues. Trimming at V came to 6 bases and at J to 10 bases, leaving 8 bases not matched to a gene.

This clone was recorded once. The chain is built from TRBV4-1 and TRBJ2-1; no firm D call. In germline, CDR1 is MGHRA, CDR2 YSYEKL. V shed 1 base and J shed 0 bases, with 7 bases lying between them. The CDR3 extends over 15 amino acids. CDR3 in DNA: TGCGCCAGCAGCCAAGCGGGTCCCTCCTACAATGAGCAGTTCTTC. This translates into CASSQAGPSYNEQFF.

Only a few counts were recorded for this clone. V is TRBV4-1 and J is TRBJ1-3; D uncertain. The CDR3 runs to 13 residues. Germline CDR1 is MGHRA and CDR2 is YSYEKL. V lost 0 bases and J lost 6, with 6 bases in between. The CDR3 DNA sequence: TGCGCCAGCAGCCAAGATAACTCAAACACCATATATTTT. Translated: CASSQDNSNTIYF.

This clone was observed a single time. The V gene is TRBV10-3, the J gene TRBJ1-2; the D is unclear. There are 13 residues in the CDR3. V gave up 2 bases and J gave up 4 bases, with 8 bases separating them. The germline V gene encodes CDR1 ENHRY and CDR2 SYGVKD. The CDR3 DNA is TGTGCCATCAGTGAGGAGACGGTCTATGGCTACACCTTC. This translates into CAISEETVYGYTF.

The chain is built from TRBV6-5 and TRBJ1-1; D perhaps matches TRBD1 (6 bases). CDR3 length equals 14 residues. V dropped 6 bases and J dropped 1 base, with 12 bases sitting between them. The V gene's germline CDR1 is MNHEY and CDR2 SVGAGI. CDR3 residues: CASRFAGENTEAFF. The CDR3 coding sequence is TGTGCCAGCAGATTCGCAGGGGAGAACACTGAAGCTTTCTTT.

V is TRBV9 and J is TRBJ1-2; maybe TRBD1 (5 bases). Germline CDR1 SGDLS, CDR2 YYNGEE. V was trimmed by 5 bases and J by 8 bases, leaving 16 bases between them. This CDR3 has 13 residues. The CDR3 here is CASRAGGGNGYTF. CDR3 sequence (DNA): TGTGCCAGCAGGGCAGGCGGGGGGAACGGCTACACCTTC.

The chain links TRBV25-1 to TRBJ1-1, with 8 bases matching TRBD1. In germline, CDR1 is MGHDK, CDR2 SYGVNS. The V gene end was trimmed by 9 bases and the J gene end by 5 bases; junction bases not matched to a gene: 5. This CDR3 has 12 amino acids. The DNA for the CDR3 is TGTGCCAGAGACAGGGGCGGAACTGAAGCTTTCTTT. Its translation is CARDRGGTEAFF.

The V call is TRBV15, the J call TRBJ2-1, with 10 bases matching TRBD2. The CDR3 totals 20 residues. J was trimmed by 3 bases and V by 1 base; bases with no gene match: 15. The germline V gene encodes CDR1 LNHNV and CDR2 YYDKDF (reference sequence). CDR3 nucleotides: TGTGCCACCAGCAGAGCCCTTAAACCCGGACTAGCGGTTCACTACAATGAGCAGTTCTTC. Protein product: CATSRALKPGLAVHYNEQFF.

This rearrangement joins TRBV6-1 to TRBJ1-1; 8 bases match TRBD1. V lost 5 bases and J lost 4; bases outside the gene matches: 3. This CDR3 contains 13 residues. From germline, CDR1 is MNHNS and CDR2 SASEGT. The CDR3, as DNA: TGTGCCAGCAGTCTCGGACAGGGCACTGAAGCTTTCTTT. Its protein product is CASSLGQGTEAFF.

The V call is TRBV2, the J call TRBJ1-1; the D gene is possibly TRBD1 (6 bases). CDR3 size: 14 residues. The V gene lost 5 bases and the J gene lost 0 bases, with 10 bases spanning the gap. The germline gives CDR1 SNHLY, CDR2 FYNNEI. CDR3 loop: CASSRTAMNTEAFF. The CDR3 nucleotides are TGTGCCAGCAGTAGGACAGCAATGAACACTGAAGCTTTCTTT.

The chain recombines TRBV7-9 with TRBJ2-1, with D perhaps TRBD1 (6 bases). The germline CDR1 and CDR2 sequences are SEHNR and FQNEAQ (reference sequence). The CDR3 spans 13 residues. Trimming pared 7 bases from V and 3 bases from J, leaving 10 bases between. The CDR3 loop is CASTGTHYNEQFF. Written as DNA, the CDR3 is TGTGCCAGCACCGGGACACACTACAATGAGCAGTTCTTC.

Only one count was recorded for this clone. The J gene is TRBJ1-1, the V gene TRBV5-1, with D unresolved. CDR1 is SGHRS and CDR2 is YFSETQ in the germline V gene. CDR3 size: 15 residues. The ends were cut back, 3 bases at V and 1 base at J, with 13 bases in the middle. CDR3 DNA sequence: TGCGCCAGCAGCTCCGGGCCCGATCGGAACACTGAAGCTTTCTTT. Protein sequence: CASSSGPDRNTEAFF. Using reference TRBV5-1 and TRBJ1-1 for the parts outside the CDR3, the full variable domain is KAGVTQTPRYLIKTRGQQVTLSCSPISGHRSVSWYQQTPGQGLQFLFEYFSETQRNKGNFPGRFSGRQFSNSRSEMNVSTLELGDSALYLCASSSGPDRNTEAFFGQGTRLTVV.

This CDR3 reads CASSLALGAETQYF. CDR3 DNA: TGTGCCAGCAGCTTGGCGCTGGGGGCTGAGACCCAGTACTTC. V is TRBV7-9 and J is TRBJ2-5; D possibly corresponds to TRBD1 (6 bases). Germline CDR1 reads SEHNR; CDR2 reads FQNEAQ (reference sequence). The CDR3 contains 14 residues. Between the trimmed V and J ends, which lost 3 bases and 5 bases, there was a span of 13 bases.

This chain uses TRBV11-2 with TRBJ2-7; D call uncertain. CDR1 and CDR2 (germline): SGHAT, FQNNGV. The V gene lost 5 bases and the J gene lost 0 bases, with 14 bases spanning the gap. The CDR3 contains 15 residues. CDR3 residues: CASSPRGRPSYEQYF. The CDR3 region has the DNA TGTGCCAGCAGCCCCCGCGGCAGGCCCTCCTACGAGCAGTACTTC.

The V and J genes are TRBV5-1 and TRBJ2-3; 11 nucleotides align to TRBD2. CDR1 is SGHRS, CDR2 YFSETQ, per germline. The V gene end was trimmed by 4 bases and the J gene end by 0 bases; junction bases not matched to a gene: 13. There are 19 residues in the CDR3. CDR3 bases: TGCGCCAGCAGCGGGGGACTAGCGGCCGGAGGGTCCAGCACAGATACGCAGTATTTT. This encodes CASSGGLAAGGSSTDTQYF. The complete variable domain, with remaining parts taken from reference TRBV5-1 and TRBJ2-3, reads KAGVTQTPRYLIKTRGQQVTLSCSPISGHRSVSWYQQTPGQGLQFLFEYFSETQRNKGNFPGRFSGRQFSNSRSEMNVSTLELGDSALYLCASSGGLAAGGSSTDTQYFGPGTRLTVL.

Only one count was recorded for this clone. V gene TRBV6-1 combines with J gene TRBJ2-1; D uncertain. In germline, CDR1 is MNHNS, CDR2 SASEGT. The CDR3 is made up of 14 amino acids. Trimming shortened V by 5 bases and J by 7 bases, and 15 bases separated the two germline ends. The CDR3 DNA reads TGTGCCAGCAGTCCGGTTCGTACTCGGAATGAGCAGTTCTTC. This codes for CASSPVRTRNEQFF.

This sequence joins TRBV6-1 and TRBJ2-5, with 15 bases matching TRBD2. The trim removed 4 bases at V and 5 bases at J, leaving 8 bases unmatched. The CDR3 spans 17 residues. Germline V gene sequence: CDR1 MNHNS, CDR2 SASEGT. The CDR3 protein is CASSGTSGRAWGETQYF. In nucleotides, the CDR3 is TGTGCCAGCAGTGGGACTAGCGGGAGGGCCTGGGGTGAGACCCAGTACTTC.

This chain links TRBV5-1 with TRBJ2-5; D remains ambiguous. CDR3 length: 14 amino acids. The germline V gene has CDR1 SGHRS and CDR2 YFSETQ. The germline V and J ends were trimmed by 1 base and 1 base, with 8 bases remaining between them. CDR3 nucleotide sequence: TGCGCCAGCAGCTTGTTTGGCGGCCAAGAGACCCAGTACTTC. Amino acid sequence: CASSLFGGQETQYF.

In this sample, this clone turned up a few times. V and J are TRBV10-3 and TRBJ2-4; D call uncertain. The length of the CDR3 is 11 residues. V lost 2 bases, J lost 8 bases, and 4 bases lay in between. Germline V gene lookup returns CDR1 ENHRY and CDR2 SYGVKD. The CDR3 protein is CAISEGDIQYF. The CDR3 region has the DNA TGTGCCATCAGTGAGGGAGACATTCAGTACTTC.

The rearrangement links TRBV7-3 to TRBJ2-7; possibly TRBD2 for D (6 bases). The V and J ends lost 0 bases and 1 base respectively, with 7 bases between them. The CDR3 loop spans 14 amino acids. Germline CDR1 is SGHTA and CDR2 is FQGTGA. The CDR3 loop reads CASSLTSGSYEQYF. The CDR3 DNA sequence: TGTGCCAGCAGCTTAACTAGCGGATCCTACGAGCAGTACTTC.

The rearrangement joins TRBV5-1 to TRBJ2-7; 7 bases are shared with TRBD1. Germline V gene data show CDR1 as SGHRS and CDR2 as YFSETQ. J lost 6 bases, V lost 5 bases, and 5 bases had no gene match. The CDR3 totals 12 residues. The CDR3 protein is CASRSSGGEQYF. The DNA of the CDR3 is TGCGCCAGCAGATCTTCAGGGGGCGAGCAGTACTTC.

The chain couples TRBV19 to TRBJ2-1; 7 bases agree with TRBD2. The CDR3 totals 13 residues. Germline V gene sequence: CDR1 LNHDA, CDR2 SQIVND (reference sequence). Trimming removed 6 bases from V and 9 bases from J; junction bases left unmatched: 8. The CDR3 region is CASRLAYGSEQFF. The CDR3 nucleotides read TGTGCCAGTAGACTAGCGTACGGCAGTGAGCAGTTCTTC.

V is TRBV15 and J is TRBJ2-7; 8 bases map to TRBD2. The germline V gene has CDR1 LNHNV and CDR2 YYDKDF (reference sequence). The CDR3 totals 15 residues. Unmatched junction bases numbered 4, after V lost 0 bases and J lost 3 bases. DNA for the CDR3: TGTGCCACCAGCAGAGATTCGGGGGGGAACTACGAGCAGTACTTC. Translation gives CATSRDSGGNYEQYF.

The rearrangement uses TRBV19 and TRBJ2-2, with D perhaps TRBD1 (6 bases). The CDR3 runs 17 residues. V lost 7 bases, J lost 2 bases, and 20 bases lay in between. Germline V gene sequence: CDR1 LNHDA, CDR2 SQIVND (reference sequence). The CDR3, as DNA: TGTGCCAGTATCCCTAAAAGGGCAGGGGTCAACACCGGGGAGCTGTTTTTT. It encodes CASIPKRAGVNTGELFF.

The rearrangement links TRBV10-3 to TRBJ2-3, with TRBD2 matching 14 bases. The CDR3 loop spans 19 amino acids. The germline V gene has CDR1 ENHRY and CDR2 SYGVKD. The J segment lost 5 bases and the V segment lost 0 bases, leaving 10 bases of the junction unmatched. CDR3 sequence: CAISESRSGGLAGEDTQYF. The CDR3 bases are TGTGCCATCAGTGAGTCGAGATCTGGGGGACTAGCGGGAGAAGATACGCAGTATTTT.